Each of the 30 T cell receptor beta chains below was sequenced from the same sample in a study of cytomegalovirus exposure and HLA in healthy donors. TCRdb's copy holds only in-frame clones and misses some; the assay was immunoSEQ multiplex PCR. The data contain 200,000 to 250,000 clones, under 95% of them seen just once; the ten biggest clones take up more than 1%. Sequenced material: PBMCs. Source of these receptors: a young woman in good health and CMV-seronegative.

A single count supports this clone. This chain connects TRBV30 to TRBJ2-5; D may be TRBD1 (6 bases). The V gene's germline CDR1 is GTSNPN and CDR2 SVGIG (reference sequence). The CDR3 loop spans 13 amino acids. V was trimmed by 3 bases and J by 9 bases, leaving 17 bases between them. CDR3 protein: CAWRPGQIFAQYF. The CDR3 bases are TGTGCCTGGAGACCGGGACAAATTTTCGCCCAGTACTTC.

The chain has TRBV10-3 and TRBJ2-7; D is perhaps TRBD2 (6 bases). V shed 5 bases and J shed 1 base, with 12 bases lying between them. CDR3 length: 14 amino acids. Germline CDR1 ENHRY, CDR2 SYGVKD. CDR3 residues: CAISRPGTSYEQYF. DNA for the CDR3: TGTGCCATCAGTAGACCCGGGACTTCCTACGAGCAGTACTTC.

The chain is built from TRBV7-9 and TRBJ1-2; 7 bases agree with TRBD1. CDR1 is SEHNR, CDR2 FQNEAQ, per germline (reference sequence). The trim removed 0 bases at V and 6 bases at J, leaving 16 bases unmatched. This CDR3 region has 18 residues. The CDR3 loop reads CASSLALTGQKVHHGYTF. In DNA, the CDR3 is TGTGCCAGCAGCTTAGCGCTAACGGGACAGAAGGTCCACCATGGCTACACCTTC. The full variable domain, rest sourced from reference TRBV7-9 and TRBJ1-2, is DTGVSQNPRHKITKRGQNVTFRCDPISEHNRLYWYRQTLGQGPEFLTYFQNEAQLEKSRLLSDRFSAERPKGSFSTLEIQRTEQGDSAMYLCASSLALTGQKVHHGYTFGSGTRLTVV.

The rearrangement uses TRBV30 and TRBJ1-2, with a possible D match to TRBD1 (6 bases). The CDR3 has 15 residues. The V and J ends lost 3 bases and 2 bases respectively, with 16 bases between them. The germline gives CDR1 GTSNPN, CDR2 SVGIG (reference sequence). The CDR3 sequence is CAWSPGQGLNYGYTF. CDR3 bases: TGTGCCTGGAGCCCAGGTCAGGGGCTAAACTATGGCTACACCTTC.

This rearrangement joins TRBV27 to TRBJ2-1, with 7 positions matching TRBD1. Germline V gene sequence: CDR1 MNHEY, CDR2 SMNVEV (reference sequence). J gave up 9 bases and V 7 bases, and 18 bases lay outside the gene matches. The CDR3 is 16 residues long. The chain's CDR3 is CASTPHRDSKRGEQFF. CDR3 coding DNA: TGTGCCAGCACACCCCACCGGGACAGTAAGAGAGGTGAGCAGTTCTTC.

The rearrangement joins TRBV29-1 to TRBJ2-3, with 7 bases lining up with TRBD2. Per the germline V gene, CDR1 is SQVTM and CDR2 is ANQGSEA. The CDR3 extends over 15 amino acids. Trimming removed 3 bases from V and 0 bases from J; junction bases left unmatched: 6. The CDR3 reads CSVEFAGESTDTQYF. CDR3 in DNA: TGCAGCGTTGAGTTCGCGGGAGAGAGCACAGATACGCAGTATTTT.

In this sample, this clone turned up once. J is TRBJ2-2 and V is TRBV2, with D tentatively TRBD1 (6 bases). There are 15 residues in the CDR3. CDR1 and CDR2 (germline): SNHLY, FYNNEI. V was clipped by 6 bases and J by 4 bases, with 15 bases between them. CDR3 nucleotides: TGTGCCAGCAGCCTTCAGGGGTCTAGCACCGGGGAGCTGTTTTTT. Residues: CASSLQGSSTGELFF.

The chain carries TRBV30 and TRBJ1-4; 9 bases match TRBD1. Germline CDR1 is GTSNPN and CDR2 is SVGIG (reference sequence). CDR3 length equals 13 residues. Trimming removed 5 bases from V and 8 bases from J; junction bases left unmatched: 6. This CDR3 is CAWGQGPREKLFF. The CDR3 nucleotides are TGTGCCTGGGGACAGGGGCCGAGGGAAAAACTGTTTTTT.

The chain employs TRBV9 and TRBJ1-4, with D possibly being TRBD1 (6 bases). V gave up 3 bases and J gave up 8 bases, with 14 bases separating them. Per the germline V gene, CDR1 is SGDLS and CDR2 is YYNGEE. CDR3 size: 14 residues. CDR3 coding DNA: TGTGCCAGCAGCGCAAGACCAGGGGAAGAAAAACTGTTTTTT. Protein product: CASSARPGEEKLFF.

The chain joins TRBV14 to TRBJ1-3; TRBD1 matches at 8 bases. CDR1 is SGHDN and CDR2 is FVKESK in the germline V gene. The CDR3 runs 15 residues. V shed 2 bases, J shed 3 bases, and the junction held 3 bases outside the gene matches. The CDR3 loop is CASSQQTGVGNTIYF. The DNA of the CDR3 is TGTGCCAGCAGCCAACAGACAGGGGTTGGAAACACCATATATTTT.

This clone was recorded once. This sequence joins TRBV5-5 and TRBJ1-2, with a weak D call TRBD1 (5 bases). This CDR3 spans 15 amino acids. CDR1 and CDR2 (germline): SGHKS, YYEKEE (reference sequence). Trimming shortened V by 0 bases and J by 5 bases, and 14 bases separated the two germline ends. CDR3 sequence reads: CASSLVQGRMYGYTF. CDR3 coding DNA: TGTGCCAGCAGCTTGGTGCAGGGTAGGATGTATGGCTACACCTTC.

The rearrangement links TRBV11-3 to TRBJ2-2, with D unresolved. The CDR3 sequence is 13 residues long. Trimming removed 1 base at V and 4 bases at J, with 4 bases between. Germline V CDR1 and CDR2: SGHNT, YENEEA. The chain's CDR3 is CASSLAFTGELFF. CDR3 DNA: TGTGCCAGCAGCTTAGCCTTCACCGGGGAGCTGTTTTTT.

This clone was seen just once. The genes are TRBV25-1 and TRBJ2-3, with D perhaps matching TRBD2 (6 bases). Trimming cost V 4 bases and J 0 bases, with 8 bases left between them. The V gene's germline CDR1 is MGHDK and CDR2 SYGVNS. The CDR3 length is 14 residues. CDR3 protein: CASSGDFSTDTQYF. CDR3 DNA sequence: TGTGCCAGCAGTGGGGACTTCAGCACAGATACGCAGTATTTT.

The chain employs TRBV6-1 and TRBJ2-7; 11 bases fit TRBD2. V dropped 4 bases and J dropped 2; count of bases not matched to a gene: 13. This CDR3 region has 18 residues. Germline CDR1 is MNHNS and CDR2 is SASEGT. The CDR3 DNA is TGTGCCAGCAGTGCCCTAACTGCCAGGACTAGCGGGCCCTACGAGCAGTACTTC. This sequence encodes CASSALTARTSGPYEQYF.

V gene TRBV18 combines with J gene TRBJ2-3; the match to TRBD2 covers 12 bases. Germline V gene sequence: CDR1 KGHSH, CDR2 LQKENI. The CDR3 has 14 amino acids. Losses at the gene ends were 3 bases for V and 9 bases for J; bases not matched to a gene: 4. The CDR3 nucleotides are TGTGCCAGCTCACCCGGGACTAGCGGGCGCACGCAGTATTTT. This encodes CASSPGTSGRTQYF.

V usage is TRBV7-7 and J usage is TRBJ2-7, with TRBD2 as a possible D gene (6 bases). This CDR3 comprises 13 residues. Germline CDR1 and CDR2: SSHAT and FNYEAQ (reference sequence). Trimming shortened V by 6 bases and J by 3 bases, and 12 bases separated the two germline ends. The CDR3 region is CASSPPGGYEQYF. CDR3 DNA sequence: TGTGCCAGCAGTCCCCCCGGGGGCTACGAGCAGTACTTC. Full variable domain (rest looked up from reference TRBV7-7 and TRBJ2-7): GAGVSQSPRYKVTKRGQDVTLRCDPISSHATLYWYQQALGQGPEFLTYFNYEAQPDKSGLPSDRFSAERPEGSISTLTIQRTEQRDSAMYRCASSPPGGYEQYFGPGTRLTVT.

The V gene is TRBV14, the J gene TRBJ2-7; TRBD2 matches at 10 bases. J gave up 9 bases and V 0 bases, and 17 bases lay outside the gene matches. Germline V gene data show CDR1 as SGHDN and CDR2 as FVKESK. CDR3 size: 18 residues. The CDR3 sequence is CASSQEVWREAGGGLQYF. The CDR3 nucleotides read TGTGCCAGCAGCCAAGAGGTATGGCGAGAAGCGGGAGGGGGATTGCAGTACTTC.

V and J are TRBV6-6 and TRBJ1-2, with 9 bases identical to TRBD1. This CDR3 has 16 residues. V lost 0 bases, J lost 3 bases, and 5 bases stayed unmatched. Germline V gene sequence: CDR1 MNHNY, CDR2 SVGAGI (reference sequence). Written as DNA, the CDR3 is TGTGCCAGCAGTTACTCGTCACAGGGGGCGGACTATGGCTACACCTTC. Its protein product is CASSYSSQGADYGYTF.

The genes are TRBV5-1 and TRBJ2-5, with D possibly matching TRBD2 (6 bases). The V and J ends lost 4 bases and 1 base respectively, with 11 bases between them. Germline values: CDR1 SGHRS, CDR2 YFSETQ. The CDR3 contains 14 residues. CDR3 loop: CASSKGLTQETQYF. In DNA form, the CDR3 reads TGCGCCAGCAGCAAGGGACTCACCCAAGAGACCCAGTACTTC.

The chain couples TRBV27 to TRBJ1-5; D is unresolved. The germline V gene encodes CDR1 MNHEY and CDR2 SMNVEV (reference sequence). CDR3 length equals 16 residues. Trimming stripped 2 bases from V and 10 bases from J, with 21 bases between. The DNA of the CDR3 is TGTGCCAGCAGTTTAAATTCCCCAGGTTCGCCCCTTCCCCAGCATTTT. Translating it yields CASSLNSPGSPLPQHF.

The rearrangement links TRBV4-1 to TRBJ1-3; no clear D. Per the germline V gene, CDR1 is MGHRA and CDR2 is YSYEKL. The CDR3 extends over 15 amino acids. V shed 1 base and J shed 0 bases, with 7 bases lying between them. This CDR3 reads CASSQAPLSGNTIYF. The CDR3 DNA sequence: TGCGCCAGCAGCCAAGCCCCTCTCTCTGGAAACACCATATATTTT.

The gene calls are TRBV7-3 and TRBJ1-1; 8 positions agree with TRBD1. Germline loops: CDR1 SGHTA, CDR2 FQGTGA. J gave up 3 bases and V 5 bases, and 14 bases lay outside the gene matches. CDR3 length: 17 amino acids. CDR3 loop: CASSPIPRGLTDTEAFF. The CDR3 DNA reads as TGTGCCAGCAGCCCCATCCCCAGGGGGCTTACCGACACTGAAGCTTTCTTT.

The chain recombines TRBV28 with TRBJ2-5; unclear D gene. CDR1 is MDHEN, CDR2 SYDVKM, per germline. CDR3 size: 16 residues. V gave up 6 bases and J gave up 0 bases, with 17 bases separating them. CDR3 protein: CASRFTGQNYQETQYF. The CDR3 coding sequence is TGTGCCAGCAGATTTACTGGGCAGAATTACCAAGAGACCCAGTACTTC.

This clone occurred once. This chain joins TRBV7-7 and TRBJ2-7, with 7 bases aligning to TRBD2. The CDR3 extends over 16 amino acids. The germline V gene has CDR1 SSHAT and CDR2 FNYEAQ (reference sequence). V lost 5 bases to trimming and J lost 3 bases; unmatched junction nucleotides: 13. CDR3 in DNA: TGTGCCAGCAGCCCGGAACTAGCGCCGCTCCTCTACGAGCAGTACTTC. It translates to CASSPELAPLLYEQYF.

J is TRBJ1-2 and V is TRBV5-1; D call uncertain. The CDR3 consists of 17 residues. The V end lost 0 bases, the J end lost 2 bases, and 17 bases lay between the germline ends. Germline CDR1 and CDR2: SGHRS and YFSETQ. The CDR3 is CASSLAGGRESNYGYTF. For the CDR3, the DNA is TGCGCCAGCAGCTTGGCGGGTGGGAGGGAATCCAACTATGGCTACACCTTC.

The rearrangement links TRBV29-1 to TRBJ1-3, with TRBD1 as a possible D gene (6 bases). Trimming took 5 bases from V and 0 from J, leaving 14 bases between them. Germline V gene data show CDR1 as SQVTM and CDR2 as ANQGSEA. The CDR3 has 15 amino acids. The CDR3 sequence is CSVRGGPNSGNTIYF. CDR3 bases: TGCAGCGTTCGGGGGGGCCCGAACTCTGGAAACACCATATATTTT.

The J gene is TRBJ2-3, the V gene TRBV28, with D possibly matching TRBD1 (7 bases). Germline values: CDR1 MDHEN, CDR2 SYDVKM. The CDR3 sequence is 15 residues long. V was clipped by 6 bases and J by 0 bases, with 13 bases between them. Written as DNA, the CDR3 is TGTGCCAGCAGGTCACAGGGGACTAGCACAGATACGCAGTATTTT. It encodes CASRSQGTSTDTQYF.

The chain employs TRBV15 and TRBJ2-7, with D unclear. V was pared by 0 bases and J by 5 bases, with 8 bases between. Germline V gene sequence: CDR1 LNHNV, CDR2 YYDKDF (reference sequence). The CDR3 is 13 residues long. The CDR3 DNA follows: TGTGCCACCAGCAGAGATCCGAGGAACGAGCAGTACTTC. Translating it yields CATSRDPRNEQYF.

The rearrangement joins TRBV25-1 to TRBJ2-7, with D hard to call. With 1 base removed from V and 4 bases from J, the gap between germline ends came to 8 bases. The V gene's germline CDR1 is MGHDK and CDR2 SYGVNS. The CDR3 totals 13 residues. CDR3 amino acids: CASSESGGYEQYF. The CDR3 nucleotides are TGTGCCAGCAGTGAATCCGGCGGTTACGAGCAGTACTTC.

This clone was found once. The V call is TRBV7-8, the J call TRBJ1-1; 11 bases map to TRBD1. The junction had 5 bases not matched to a gene; V was cut back by 5 bases and J by 0 bases. The germline gives CDR1 SGHVS, CDR2 FQNEAQ. The CDR3 has 16 amino acids. In nucleotides, the CDR3 is TGTGCCAGCAGCGTAGGGACAGGGGGTCTGAACACTGAAGCTTTCTTT. The encoded protein is CASSVGTGGLNTEAFF.